One sample yielded the 2 T cell receptor beta chains listed below, sequenced in a study of shared clonotypes between healthy human individuals. Clones were sequenced by immunoSEQ multiplex PCR, and TCRdb holds only the in-frame ones, with some missing. This table has 300,000 to 400,000 clones, more than 60% appearing once. Sequencing was carried out using memory CD4+ T cells sorted from blood. Subset here: CD45RA-negative fraction. These receptors came from a man aged 25-45 years in good health.

This clone was seen many times. The rearrangement links TRBV5-1 to TRBJ1-1, with a weak D call TRBD1 (5 bases). V gave up 5 bases and J gave up 1 base, with 15 bases separating them. This CDR3 region has 15 residues. The germline gives CDR1 SGHRS, CDR2 YFSETQ. CDR3 DNA sequence: TGCGCCAGCAGTCCGGGGGGAGCGCGGAACACTGAAGCTTTCTTT. This sequence encodes CASSPGGARNTEAFF.

This clone occurred many times. J is TRBJ2-5 and V is TRBV25-1; 7 nucleotides agree with TRBD1. Trimming removed 6 bases from V and 5 bases from J; junction bases left unmatched: 6. This CDR3 has 13 residues. CDR1 is MGHDK and CDR2 is SYGVNS in the germline V gene. The CDR3 spells CASRPGTEETQYF. The CDR3 DNA is TGTGCCAGCAGACCCGGGACAGAGGAGACCCAGTACTTC.